The sequence of this T cell receptor (beta chain) was determined in a study of cytomegalovirus exposure and HLA in healthy donors. The PCR employed 60 Vbeta primers together with 13 Jbeta primers. In the original analysis: Approximately 10 million shared chains were among 65 million to 85 million unique TCR beta chains counted in a later analysis. Produced via immunoSEQ multiplex PCR; TCRdb's table is partial and in-frame only. Clone size and V and J calls were adopted from that table, with D and trimming inferred from the DNA. The repertoire holds under 150,000 clones, with roughly 80% as singletons. General study points: Cytomegalovirus-associated status was assigned to more than 150 TCR beta chains. Researchers reported in a later analysis that a missense DCLRE1C variant was tied to TCR beta V- and J-gene trimming. Evidence from a later analysis indicated that most CMV-associated TCR beta chains looked HLA-restricted.

Remarks on this clone: No antigen is known for it.

The CDR3 contains 12 residues. The ends were cut back, 4 bases at V and 0 bases at J, with 6 bases in the middle. The V gene's germline CDR1 is GTSNPN and CDR2 SVGIG (reference sequence). J is TRBJ1-1 and V is TRBV30; the D is unclear. This TCR was recovered from a male donor in good health and CMV-seropositive. Sequencing was done on a sample of PBMCs. CDR3 DNA sequence: TGTGCCTGGACAGGCATGAACACTGAAGCTTTCTTT. It yields the protein CAWTGMNTEAFF.